This T cell receptor beta chain was identified during a study of blood T cell repertoires in COVID-19. Across the whole study: The study drew acute and convalescent COVID-19 samples from the United States, Italy and Spain. PBMCs, B-cell-depleted T cells, or T cells provided the cDNA or gDNA that made up the material.

Trimming pared 6 bases from V and 2 bases from J, leaving 11 bases between. This CDR3 comprises 15 residues. CDR1 and CDR2 from the germline V gene are MNHEY and SVGAGI. The authors' processing: Reference gene primer amplification gave estimated nucleated cell counts. Assay used: immunoSEQ multiplex PCR; TCRdb lists only in-frame clones, some missing. Clone size and the V and J calls come from that table; the DNA yielded D and trimming. Among fewer than 400,000 clones listed, 85% were seen once. The receptor comes from a woman aged 18-30 years with acute or convalescent COVID-19. Sequenced input: peripheral blood. V usage is TRBV6-5 and J usage is TRBJ1-6; D is ambiguous. CDR3 sequence reads: CASSLQWTYNSPLHF. CDR3 bases: TGTGCCAGCAGCCTACAGTGGACCTATAATTCACCCCTCCACTTT.